The 23 T cell receptor beta chains below all came from one sample that was sequenced in a study of HIV-infected patients and healthy controls. Whole blood was used without fractionation, so all unsorted peripheral T cells were included. 450 to 600 ng RNA was reverse transcribed with alpha and beta constant-region primers. Alpha and beta chain libraries were made separately by chain-specific third strand synthesis with multiplexing indices. One entry per CDR3 protein, called by TCRdb with MiXCR from the 5' RACE reads. The repertoire holds 350 to 500 distinct CDR3 sequences, roughly 50% seen once, with around a third in the top ten. The material was blood, obtained before antiretroviral therapy. Receptors were obtained from an adult with HIV infection.

By share of the sample, this clonotype is large. Because this beta chain is a stray read in a library intended to capture alpha chains, its abundance should not be given much weight. The chain links TRBV20-1 to TRBJ2-3; 7 nucleotides match TRBD2. Germline V gives CDR1 DFQATT, CDR2 SNEGSKA (reference sequence). V gave up 3 bases and J gave up 3 bases; unmatched junction bases: 6. This CDR3 region has 14 residues. The CDR3: CSARRRERTDTQYF. The DNA for the CDR3 is TGCAGTGCTAGGAGGCGGGAGCGGACAGATACGCAGTATTTT.

Turning to this clonotype: Little can be read into the size of this beta chain, an off-target read in a library designed for alpha chains. The chain is built from TRBV19 and TRBJ1-5, with D hard to call. V was pared by 7 bases and J by 3 bases, with 16 bases between. The CDR3 covers 15 residues. CDR1 and CDR2 (germline): LNHDA, SQIVND (reference sequence). This chain's CDR3 is CASTPGSYTNQPQHF. The CDR3 DNA reads as TGTGCCAGTACTCCCGGCTCCTACACCAATCAGCCCCAGCATTTT. Together with reference TRBV19 and TRBJ1-5, the CDR3 gives the full variable domain: DGGITQSPKYLFRKEGQNVTLSCEQNLNHDAMYWYRQDPGQGLRLIYYSQIVNDFQKGDIAEGYSVSREKKESFPLTVTSAQKNPTAFYLCASTPGSYTNQPQHFGDGTRLSIL.

Note on this clonotype: Because this beta chain is a stray read in a library intended to capture alpha chains, its abundance should not be given much weight. The chain has TRBV5-4 and TRBJ1-1, with 7 positions matching TRBD1. CDR1 is SGHNT, CDR2 YYREEE, per germline (reference sequence). The CDR3 has 13 residues. Germline trimming cut 4 bases from V and 8 bases from J; bases unmatched to any gene: 8. CDR3: CASSGTAVGEAFF. CDR3 DNA sequence: TGTGCCAGCAGCGGGACAGCGGTCGGGGAAGCTTTCTTT.

This clonotype was seen a single time. This beta chain is an unintended read in a library built for alpha chains; its size means little. The genes are TRBV4-1 and TRBJ2-1, with D perhaps TRBD1 (5 bases). Trimming removed 0 bases from V and 5 bases from J, with 11 bases in between. This CDR3 contains 15 residues. Germline CDR1 reads MGHRA; CDR2 reads YSYEKL. The CDR3 DNA follows: TGCGCCAGCAGCCAAGATCCGGCGGACAACAATGAGCAGTTCTTC. Residues: CASSQDPADNNEQFF.

Details on this clonotype: Since the library was made to target alpha chains, this beta chain is a stray read and its abundance is not meaningful. The chain combines TRBV7-9 with TRBJ1-1, with D tentatively TRBD1 (5 bases). The CDR3 is 14 amino acids. Per germline, CDR1 SEHNR and CDR2 FQNEAQ (reference sequence). The V end was cut by 2 bases, the J end by 5 bases, with 12 bases between. The CDR3 DNA reads as TGTGCCAGCAGCTTAACCGGGGCATATACTGAAGCTTTCTTT. Its protein is CASSLTGAYTEAFF.

This clonotype is large (0.1 to 1%) in the sample. This beta chain appears as a stray read in a library generated for alpha chains; its size is not informative. V is TRBV19 and J is TRBJ2-3; D might be TRBD2 (6 bases). V was clipped by 7 bases and J by 3 bases, with 14 bases between them. The CDR3 length is 14 residues. Per germline, CDR1 LNHDA and CDR2 SQIVND (reference sequence). CDR3 bases: TGTGCCAGTACCCCGGGCGGGGTGACAGATACGCAGTATTTT. It codes for CASTPGGVTDTQYF.

This clonotype is deemed large (0.1 to 1%). For a library built for alpha chains, this beta chain is a stray read; little rests on its size. Here the CDR3 DNA reads TGTGCCAGCAGCTTATGGGACGGCAATCAGCCCCAGCATTTT. Protein product: CASSLWDGNQPQHF. The chain combines TRBV7-6 with TRBJ1-5, with D maybe TRBD1 (5 bases). Trimming removed 2 bases from V and 2 bases from J, with 7 bases in between. Germline V gene lookup returns CDR1 SGHVS and CDR2 FNYEAQ. This CDR3 region has 14 residues.

This clonotype is large by share. This beta chain appears as a stray read in a library generated for alpha chains; its size is not informative. V usage is TRBV11-2 and J usage is TRBJ2-1, with D uncertain. There are 15 residues in the CDR3. V was trimmed by 0 bases and J by 0 bases, leaving 6 bases between them. Germline CDR1 reads SGHAT; CDR2 reads FQNNGV. The CDR3 DNA is TGTGCCAGCAGCTTAGAGGTGAGCTCCTACAATGAGCAGTTCTTC. Translating gives CASSLEVSSYNEQFF.

In this sample, this clonotype is large. Within a library made for alpha chains, this beta chain is off target, and its count is uninformative. The rearrangement joins TRBV6-6 to TRBJ2-1, with 9 bases matching TRBD2. The CDR3 spans 17 residues. Trimming cost V 5 bases and J 5 bases; bases outside gene matches: 13. Germline CDR1 is MNHNY and CDR2 is SVGAGI (reference sequence). The CDR3 protein is CASSTPRVAGGDNEQFF. The CDR3, as DNA: TGTGCCAGCAGTACCCCCCGCGTTGCGGGGGGGGACAATGAGCAGTTCTTC.

A few counts support this clonotype. Being off target in a library aimed at alpha chains, this beta chain has a size of little meaning. The CDR3 DNA reads as TGTGCCAGCAGTCGACAGTTGAACACTGAAGCTTTCTTT. It is translated as CASSRQLNTEAFF. The rearrangement uses TRBV25-1 and TRBJ1-1; D might be TRBD1 (5 bases). The V and J ends lost 5 bases and 0 bases respectively, with 7 bases between them. CDR3 length equals 13 residues. The germline CDR1 and CDR2 sequences are MGHDK and SYGVNS. Combining the CDR3 with reference TRBV25-1 and TRBJ1-1 gives the whole variable domain EADIYQTPRYLVIGTGKKITLECSQTMGHDKMYWYQQDPGMELHLIHYSYGVNSTEKGDLSSESTVSRIRTEHFPLTLESARPSHTSQYLCASSRQLNTEAFFGQGTRLTVV.

For this clonotype: For a library built for alpha chains, this beta chain is a stray read; little rests on its size. In nucleotides, the CDR3 is TGTGCCACCGCGGGAGTGGTCAATGAGCAGTTCTTC. Its protein product is CATAGVVNEQFF. The rearrangement uses TRBV6-2 or TRBV6-3 and TRBJ2-1; 7 bases are shared with TRBD2. The CDR3 extends over 12 amino acids. The germline V gene encodes CDR1 MNHEY and CDR2 SVGEGT. Germline trimming cut 10 bases from V and 6 bases from J; bases unmatched to any gene: 6.

In its sample, this clonotype is large. This beta chain is off target for a library built for alpha chains, so its abundance means little. The rearrangement links TRBV6-2 or TRBV6-3 to TRBJ2-7; TRBD2 is a possible D gene (5 bases). The CDR3 runs to 14 residues. Germline loops: CDR1 MNHEY, CDR2 SVGEGT. Trimming stripped 6 bases from V and 7 bases from J, with 19 bases between. The CDR3 sequence: CASSEPSEGAEQYF. The CDR3 DNA reads as TGTGCCAGCAGCGAGCCCTCCGAGGGAGCAGAGCAGTACTTC.

With respect to this clonotype: This beta chain lies outside the target of a library built for alpha chains; its clone size means little. The chain uses TRBV11-2 and TRBJ2-1; D not resolved. This CDR3 is 13 amino acids long. CDR1 SGHAT and CDR2 FQNNGV come from the germline V gene. With 0 bases removed from V and 10 bases from J, the gap between germline ends came to 10 bases. For the CDR3, the DNA is TGTGCCAGCAGCTTAGAACTCAGTCGAGAGCAGTTCTTC. It yields the protein CASSLELSREQFF.

Regarding this clonotype: This beta chain is a stray read from a library made for alpha chains; its abundance is not meaningful. V and J are TRBV4-1 and TRBJ2-3; perhaps TRBD2 as D (6 bases). This CDR3 is built from 14 residues. Germline values: CDR1 MGHRA, CDR2 YSYEKL. Trimming left V 4 bases short and J 4 bases short, with 12 bases between. This chain's CDR3 is CASSPTSIADTQYF. In DNA, the CDR3 is TGCGCCAGCAGCCCTACTAGCATCGCAGATACGCAGTATTTT.

This clonotype was picked up a small number of times. The library was built for alpha chains, so this beta chain is an off-target read and its size means little. V is TRBV4-2 and J is TRBJ2-2; D remains ambiguous. Trimming cost V 8 bases and J 0 bases, with 10 bases left between them. Germline lookup yields CDR1 LGHNA and CDR2 YNFKEQ. This CDR3 region has 14 residues. The DNA of the CDR3 is TGTGCCAGCGAAAGAGCGCCGAACACCGGGGAGCTGTTTTTT. This codes for CASERAPNTGELFF.

Regarding this clonotype: This beta chain was picked up by a library intended for alpha chains and is off target, so its count carries little meaning. This chain connects TRBV20-1 to TRBJ1-1; D perhaps matches TRBD1 (5 bases). This CDR3 is 14 amino acids long. The V gene's germline CDR1 is DFQATT and CDR2 SNEGSKA (reference sequence). Between the trimmed V and J ends, which lost 5 bases and 1 base, there was a span of 14 bases. The DNA of the CDR3 is TGCAGTGCTTCTCGAGGGGTAGGGAACACTGAAGCTTTCTTT. Its protein is CSASRGVGNTEAFF.

As regards this clonotype: With the library built for alpha chains, this beta chain is off target and its frequency is not meaningful. The chain combines TRBV6-2 or TRBV6-3 with TRBJ2-5; D is unclear. V was cut by 0 bases and J by 0 bases, with 11 bases left in between. This CDR3 has 16 residues. The germline V gene has CDR1 MNHEY and CDR2 SVGEGT. CDR3 amino acids: CASSYSWGGDQETQYF. CDR3 DNA: TGTGCCAGCAGTTACTCCTGGGGTGGAGACCAAGAGACCCAGTACTTC.

This clonotype is large. This beta chain came through as a stray read in a library set up for alpha chains, and its size says little. The chain carries TRBV4-2 and TRBJ2-1; 9 bases fit TRBD2. V lost 0 bases and J lost 8; bases outside the gene matches: 2. Germline loops: CDR1 LGHNA, CDR2 YNFKEQ. The CDR3 has 14 amino acids. The CDR3 protein is CASSQELAGDEQFF. In nucleotides, the CDR3 is TGTGCCAGCAGCCAAGAACTAGCGGGTGATGAGCAGTTCTTC.

About this clonotype: This beta chain is an unintended read in a library built for alpha chains; its size means little. The V and J genes are TRBV4-1 and TRBJ2-3, with D hard to call. V was trimmed by 0 bases and J by 0 bases, leaving 7 bases between them. This CDR3 comprises 15 residues. Looked up from germline, CDR1 is MGHRA and CDR2 is YSYEKL. This CDR3 reads CASSQDPGSTDTQYF. The CDR3 DNA reads as TGCGCCAGCAGCCAAGATCCAGGCAGCACAGATACGCAGTATTTT.

Worth noting for this clonotype: For a library built for alpha chains, this beta chain is a stray read; little rests on its size. The chain joins TRBV20-1 to TRBJ2-3; tentatively, D is TRBD1 or TRBD2 (5 bases each). V lost 5 bases and J lost 4, with 16 bases in between. The CDR3 is made up of 14 amino acids. The germline CDR1 and CDR2 sequences are DFQATT and SNEGSKA (reference sequence). CDR3 residues: CSAFPGWDADTQYF. The CDR3 DNA follows: TGCAGTGCTTTTCCCGGTTGGGACGCAGATACGCAGTATTTT.

By proportion, this clonotype is large. Since it is a stray read in a library aimed at alpha chains, this beta chain has a size that is not meaningful. The chain has TRBV6-6 and TRBJ2-3; D tentatively reads TRBD1 or TRBD2 (5 bases each). Between the trimmed V and J ends, which lost 2 bases and 3 bases, there was a span of 15 bases. This CDR3 spans 16 amino acids. Germline values: CDR1 MNHNY, CDR2 SVGAGI (reference sequence). The CDR3 coding sequence is TGTGCCAGCAGTTACCTCTCTGGGACCACGACAGATACGCAGTATTTT. Protein: CASSYLSGTTTDTQYF.

This clonotype turned up a few times. The library was designed around alpha chains, so this beta chain is a stray read whose abundance carries little weight. This rearrangement joins TRBV5-5 to TRBJ2-3; D not certain. The V end was cut by 0 bases, the J end by 4 bases, with 18 bases between. CDR1 and CDR2 from the germline V gene are SGHKS and YYEKEE (reference sequence). The CDR3 sequence is 17 residues long. The CDR3 is CASSLAGFGQPADTQYF. CDR3 sequence (DNA): TGTGCCAGCAGCTTGGCCGGATTCGGCCAGCCCGCAGATACGCAGTATTTT. Using reference TRBV5-5 and TRBJ2-3 for the parts outside the CDR3, the full variable domain is DAGVTQSPTHLIKTRGQQVTLRCSPISGHKSVSWYQQVLGQGPQFIFQYYEKEERGRGNFPDRFSARQFPNYSSELNVNALLLGDSALYLCASSLAGFGQPADTQYFGPGTRLTVL.

Sample share makes this clonotype hyperexpanded. A library prepared for alpha chains yielded this beta chain as an off-target read; its size is of little meaning. The rearrangement uses TRBV6-5 and TRBJ2-1, with D maybe TRBD2 (7 bases). The CDR3 spans 15 residues. Germline V gives CDR1 MNHEY, CDR2 SVGAGI. The germline V and J ends were trimmed by 6 bases and 4 bases, with 16 bases remaining between them. As DNA, the CDR3 is TGTGCCAGCAGCCCACAGGGAGGGGCTTACAATGAGCAGTTCTTC. Translation: CASSPQGGAYNEQFF.